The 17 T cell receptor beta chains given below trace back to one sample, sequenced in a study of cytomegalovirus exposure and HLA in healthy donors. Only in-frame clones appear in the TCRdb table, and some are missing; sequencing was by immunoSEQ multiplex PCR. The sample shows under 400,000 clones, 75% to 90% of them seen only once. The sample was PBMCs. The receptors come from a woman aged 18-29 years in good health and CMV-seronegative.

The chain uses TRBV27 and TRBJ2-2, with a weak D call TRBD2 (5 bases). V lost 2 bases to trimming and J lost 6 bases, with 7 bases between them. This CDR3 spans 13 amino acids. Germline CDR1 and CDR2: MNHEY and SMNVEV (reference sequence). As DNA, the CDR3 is TGTGCCAGCAGTTTAGAACTAGCCGGGGAGCTGTTTTTT. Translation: CASSLELAGELFF.

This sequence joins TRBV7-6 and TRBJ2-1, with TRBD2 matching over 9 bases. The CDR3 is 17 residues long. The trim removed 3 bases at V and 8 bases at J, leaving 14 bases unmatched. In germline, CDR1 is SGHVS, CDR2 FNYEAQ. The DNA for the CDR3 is TGTGCCAGCAGCTTGGAAGCAGCGGGGGGTGCGGCGGATGAGCAGTTCTTC. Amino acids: CASSLEAAGGAADEQFF.

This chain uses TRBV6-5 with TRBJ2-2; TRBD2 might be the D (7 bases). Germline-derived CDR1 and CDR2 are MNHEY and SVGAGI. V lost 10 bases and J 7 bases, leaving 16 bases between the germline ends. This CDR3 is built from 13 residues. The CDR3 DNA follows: TGTGCCACCCGCGGAGGGGGGGACGGGGAGCTGTTTTTT. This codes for CATRGGGDGELFF.

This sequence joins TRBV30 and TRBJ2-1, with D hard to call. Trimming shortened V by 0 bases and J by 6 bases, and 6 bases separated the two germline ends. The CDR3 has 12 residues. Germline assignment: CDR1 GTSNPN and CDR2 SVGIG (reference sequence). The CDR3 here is CAWSVLGNEQFF. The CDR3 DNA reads TGTGCCTGGAGTGTACTTGGCAATGAGCAGTTCTTC.

In DNA, the CDR3 is TGTGCCAGCAGTTACTCTGACAGGGACCCGGGGGGCTACACCTTC. Its translation is CASSYSDRDPGGYTF. This rearrangement joins TRBV6-5 to TRBJ1-2; 7 bases fit TRBD1. The V gene end was trimmed by 0 bases and the J gene end by 8 bases; junction bases not matched to a gene: 9. The CDR3 spans 15 residues. In germline, CDR1 is MNHEY, CDR2 SVGAGI.

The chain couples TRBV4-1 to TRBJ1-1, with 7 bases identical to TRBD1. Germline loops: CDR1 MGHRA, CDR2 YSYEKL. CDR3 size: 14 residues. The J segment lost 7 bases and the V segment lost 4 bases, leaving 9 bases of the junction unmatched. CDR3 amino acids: CASSRFNQGDEAFF. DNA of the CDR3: TGCGCCAGCAGCCGATTCAACCAGGGGGATGAAGCTTTCTTT.

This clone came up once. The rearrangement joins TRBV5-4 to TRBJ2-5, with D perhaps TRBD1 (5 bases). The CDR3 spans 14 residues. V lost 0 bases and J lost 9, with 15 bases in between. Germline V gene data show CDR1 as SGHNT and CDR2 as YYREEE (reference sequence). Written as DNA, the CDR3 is TGTGCCAGCAGCTTGGATCCGCTGGTAGGGGCCCAGTACTTC. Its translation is CASSLDPLVGAQYF.

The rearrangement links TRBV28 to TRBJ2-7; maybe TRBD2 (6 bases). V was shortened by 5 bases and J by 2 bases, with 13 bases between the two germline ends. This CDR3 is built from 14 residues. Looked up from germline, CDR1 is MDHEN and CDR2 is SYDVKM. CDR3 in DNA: TGTGCCAGCAGTGAGCGCGGGATACCCTACGAGCAGTACTTC. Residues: CASSERGIPYEQYF.

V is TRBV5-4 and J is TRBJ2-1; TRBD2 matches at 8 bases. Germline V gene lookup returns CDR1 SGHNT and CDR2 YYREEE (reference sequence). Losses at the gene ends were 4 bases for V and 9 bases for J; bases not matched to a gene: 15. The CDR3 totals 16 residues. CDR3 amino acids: CASSPPKRELIGEQFF. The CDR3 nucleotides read TGTGCCAGCAGCCCCCCCAAGCGGGAGTTGATCGGTGAGCAGTTCTTC.

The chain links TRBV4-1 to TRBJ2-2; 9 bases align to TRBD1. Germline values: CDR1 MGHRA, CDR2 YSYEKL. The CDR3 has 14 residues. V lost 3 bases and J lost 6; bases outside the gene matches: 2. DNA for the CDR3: TGCGCCAGCAGCCAGACAGGGGGGGCCGGGGAGCTGTTTTTT. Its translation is CASSQTGGAGELFF.

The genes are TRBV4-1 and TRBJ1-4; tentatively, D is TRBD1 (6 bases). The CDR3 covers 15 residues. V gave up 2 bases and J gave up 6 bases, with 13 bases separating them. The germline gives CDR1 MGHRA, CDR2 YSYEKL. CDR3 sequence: CASSQRGGRDEKLFF. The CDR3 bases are TGCGCCAGCAGCCAACGTGGGGGCAGGGATGAAAAACTGTTTTTT.

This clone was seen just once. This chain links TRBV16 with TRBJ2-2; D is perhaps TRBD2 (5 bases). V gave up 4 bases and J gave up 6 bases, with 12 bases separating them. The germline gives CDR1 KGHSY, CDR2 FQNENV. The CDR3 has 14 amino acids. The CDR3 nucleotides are TGTGCCAGCAGCCGCGGACTTTCCCCCGGGGAGCTGTTTTTT. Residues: CASSRGLSPGELFF.

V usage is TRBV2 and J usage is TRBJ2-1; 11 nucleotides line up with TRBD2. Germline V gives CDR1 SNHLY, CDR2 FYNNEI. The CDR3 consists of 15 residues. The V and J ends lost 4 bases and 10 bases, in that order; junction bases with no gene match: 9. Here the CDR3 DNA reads TGTGCCAGCAGTGCACCCGGGACTAGCGGTTCCGAGCAGTTCTTC. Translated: CASSAPGTSGSEQFF.

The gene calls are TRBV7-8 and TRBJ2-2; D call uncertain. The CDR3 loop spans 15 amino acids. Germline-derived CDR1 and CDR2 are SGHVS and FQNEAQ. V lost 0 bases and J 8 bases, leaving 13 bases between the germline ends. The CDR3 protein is CASSLAGLVRGELFF. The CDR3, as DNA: TGTGCCAGCAGCTTAGCGGGCCTCGTACGGGGGGAGCTGTTTTTT.

CDR3 sequence (DNA): TGTGCCAGCAGTTCCTCGGACAGGGGAGCTTTCTTT. Translating it yields CASSSSDRGAFF. The chain links TRBV6-5 to TRBJ1-1, with TRBD1 matching over 9 bases. The CDR3 has 12 amino acids. V gave up 4 bases and J gave up 10 bases; unmatched junction bases: 4. Per the germline V gene, CDR1 is MNHEY and CDR2 is SVGAGI.

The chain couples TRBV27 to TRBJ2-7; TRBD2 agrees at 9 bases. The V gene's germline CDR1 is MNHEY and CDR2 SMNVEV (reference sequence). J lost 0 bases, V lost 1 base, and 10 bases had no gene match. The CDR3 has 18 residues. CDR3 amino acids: CASSLYGRQREDSYEQYF. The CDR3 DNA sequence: TGTGCCAGCAGTTTATACGGACGCCAGCGGGAGGACTCCTACGAGCAGTACTTC.

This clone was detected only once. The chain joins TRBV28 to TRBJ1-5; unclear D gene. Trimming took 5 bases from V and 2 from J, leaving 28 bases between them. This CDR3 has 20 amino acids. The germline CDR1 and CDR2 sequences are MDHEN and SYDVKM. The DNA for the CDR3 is TGTGCCAGCAGTCCTCTTGGAGGGTGGGATGGTCCGGTTGGCAATCAGCCCCAGCATTTT. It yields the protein CASSPLGGWDGPVGNQPQHF.